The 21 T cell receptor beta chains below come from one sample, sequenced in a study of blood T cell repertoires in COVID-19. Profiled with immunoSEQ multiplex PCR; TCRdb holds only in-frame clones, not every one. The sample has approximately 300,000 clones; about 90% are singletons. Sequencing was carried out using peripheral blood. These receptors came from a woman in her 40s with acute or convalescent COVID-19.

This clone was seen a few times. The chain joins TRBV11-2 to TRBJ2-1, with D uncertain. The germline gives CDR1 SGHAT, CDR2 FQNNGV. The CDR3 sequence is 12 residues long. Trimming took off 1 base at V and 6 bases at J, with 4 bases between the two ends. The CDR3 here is CASSLAGNEQFF. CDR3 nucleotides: TGTGCCAGCAGCTTAGCCGGCAATGAGCAGTTCTTC. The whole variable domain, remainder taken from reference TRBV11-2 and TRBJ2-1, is EAGVAQSPRYKIIEKRQSVAFWCNPISGHATLYWYQQILGQGPKLLIQFQNNGVVDDSQLPKDRFSAERLKGVDSTLKIQPAKLEDSAVYLCASSLAGNEQFFGPGTRLTVL.

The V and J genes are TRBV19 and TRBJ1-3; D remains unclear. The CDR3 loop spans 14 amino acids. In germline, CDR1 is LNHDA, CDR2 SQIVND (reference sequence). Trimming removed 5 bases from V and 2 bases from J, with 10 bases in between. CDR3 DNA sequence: TGTGCCAGTAGTCCTTGGTGGCCTGGAAACACCATATATTTT. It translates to CASSPWWPGNTIYF.

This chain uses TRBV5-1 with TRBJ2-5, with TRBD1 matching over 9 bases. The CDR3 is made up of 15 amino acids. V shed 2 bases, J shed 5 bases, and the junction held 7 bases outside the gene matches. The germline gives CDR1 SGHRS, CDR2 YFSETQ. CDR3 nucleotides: TGCGCCAGCAGCTTAGGGACAGGGAGGGATGAGACCCAGTACTTC. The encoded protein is CASSLGTGRDETQYF.

The CDR3 loop reads CASSPDRTLSHGYTF. The DNA for the CDR3 is TGCGCCAGCAGCCCCGACAGGACGCTAAGCCATGGCTACACCTTC. V is TRBV5-1 and J is TRBJ1-2; maybe TRBD1 (6 bases). The germline V gene encodes CDR1 SGHRS and CDR2 YFSETQ. The CDR3 runs 15 residues. V shed 4 bases and J shed 6 bases, with 19 bases lying between them.

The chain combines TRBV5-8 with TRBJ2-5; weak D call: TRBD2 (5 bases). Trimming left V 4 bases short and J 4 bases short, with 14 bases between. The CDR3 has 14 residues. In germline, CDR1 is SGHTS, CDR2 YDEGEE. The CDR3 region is CASSNGRVGETQYF. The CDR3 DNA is TGTGCCAGCAGCAATGGGAGAGTTGGAGAGACCCAGTACTTC.

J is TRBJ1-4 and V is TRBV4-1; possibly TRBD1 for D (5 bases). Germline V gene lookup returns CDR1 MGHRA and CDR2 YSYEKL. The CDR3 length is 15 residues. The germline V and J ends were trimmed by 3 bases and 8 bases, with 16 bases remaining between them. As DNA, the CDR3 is TGCGCCAGCAGCCAGCCCCGGGGGGGAGGGGAAAAACTGTTTTTT. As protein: CASSQPRGGGEKLFF.

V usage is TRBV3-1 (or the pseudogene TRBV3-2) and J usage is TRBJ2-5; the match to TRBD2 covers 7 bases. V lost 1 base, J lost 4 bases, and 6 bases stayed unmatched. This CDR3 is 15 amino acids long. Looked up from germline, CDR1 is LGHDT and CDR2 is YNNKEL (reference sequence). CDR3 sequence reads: CASSQGLREGETQYF. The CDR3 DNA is TGTGCCAGCAGCCAAGGACTTAGGGAGGGAGAGACCCAGTACTTC.

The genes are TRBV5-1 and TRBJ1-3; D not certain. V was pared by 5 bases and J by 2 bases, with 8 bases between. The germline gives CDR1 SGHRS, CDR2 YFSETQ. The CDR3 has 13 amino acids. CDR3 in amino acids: CASSEGAGNTIYF. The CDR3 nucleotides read TGCGCCAGCAGTGAGGGAGCTGGAAACACCATATATTTT.

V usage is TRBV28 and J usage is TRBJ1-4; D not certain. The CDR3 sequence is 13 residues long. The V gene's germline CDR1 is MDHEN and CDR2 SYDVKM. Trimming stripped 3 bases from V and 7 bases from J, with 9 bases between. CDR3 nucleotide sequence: TGTGCCAGCAGTTTTTTGGGAGGTGAAAAACTGTTTTTT. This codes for CASSFLGGEKLFF.

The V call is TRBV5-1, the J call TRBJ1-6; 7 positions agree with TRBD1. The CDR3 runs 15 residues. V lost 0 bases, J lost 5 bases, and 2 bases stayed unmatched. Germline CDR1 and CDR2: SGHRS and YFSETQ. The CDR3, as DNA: TGCGCCAGCAGCTTGGGGGACAGAAATAATTCACCCCTCCACTTT. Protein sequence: CASSLGDRNNSPLHF.

The CDR3 coding sequence is TGTGCCAGCAGCCAAGGGACAGGGGGCAAAGATACGCAGTATTTT. Protein: CASSQGTGGKDTQYF. This chain joins TRBV3-1 (or the pseudogene TRBV3-2) and TRBJ2-3; 11 bases match TRBD1. Germline V gene sequence: CDR1 LGHDT, CDR2 YNNKEL (reference sequence). V trimming: 1 base; J trimming: 5 bases; junction bases outside the gene matches: 2. The CDR3 has 15 residues.

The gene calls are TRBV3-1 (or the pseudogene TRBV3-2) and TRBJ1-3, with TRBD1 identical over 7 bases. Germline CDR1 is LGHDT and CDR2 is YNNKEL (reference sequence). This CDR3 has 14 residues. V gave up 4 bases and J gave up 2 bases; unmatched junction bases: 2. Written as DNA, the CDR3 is TGTGCCAGCAGCCTGCAGGGGGCTGGAAACACCATATATTTT. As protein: CASSLQGAGNTIYF.

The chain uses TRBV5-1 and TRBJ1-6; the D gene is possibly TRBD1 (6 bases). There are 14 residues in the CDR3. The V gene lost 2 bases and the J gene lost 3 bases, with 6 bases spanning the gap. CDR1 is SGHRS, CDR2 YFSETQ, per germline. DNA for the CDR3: TGCGCCAGCAGCTTAGGGGGCTATAATTCACCCCTCCACTTT. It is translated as CASSLGGYNSPLHF. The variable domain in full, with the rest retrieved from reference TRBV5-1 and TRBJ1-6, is KAGVTQTPRYLIKTRGQQVTLSCSPISGHRSVSWYQQTPGQGLQFLFEYFSETQRNKGNFPGRFSGRQFSNSRSEMNVSTLELGDSALYLCASSLGGYNSPLHFGNGTRLTVT.

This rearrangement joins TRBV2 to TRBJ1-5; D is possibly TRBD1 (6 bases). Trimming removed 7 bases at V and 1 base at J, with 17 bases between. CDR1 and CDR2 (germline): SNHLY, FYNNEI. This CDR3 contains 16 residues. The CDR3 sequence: CASTTSRGGSNQPQHF. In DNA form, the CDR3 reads TGTGCCAGCACCACCTCGAGGGGGGGCAGCAATCAGCCCCAGCATTTT.

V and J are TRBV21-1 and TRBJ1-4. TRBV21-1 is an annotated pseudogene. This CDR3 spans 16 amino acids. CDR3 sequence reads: CASSTPRASTNEKLFF. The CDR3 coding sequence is TGTGCCAGCAGCACACCGAGGGCCTCAACTAATGAAAAACTGTTTTTT.

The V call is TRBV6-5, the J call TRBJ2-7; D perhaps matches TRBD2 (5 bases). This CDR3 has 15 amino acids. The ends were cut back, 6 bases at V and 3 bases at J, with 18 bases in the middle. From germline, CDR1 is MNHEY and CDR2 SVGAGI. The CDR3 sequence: CASREIGRGGYEQYV. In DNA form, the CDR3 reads TGTGCCAGCAGGGAGATAGGGAGAGGCGGCTACGAGCAGTACGTC.

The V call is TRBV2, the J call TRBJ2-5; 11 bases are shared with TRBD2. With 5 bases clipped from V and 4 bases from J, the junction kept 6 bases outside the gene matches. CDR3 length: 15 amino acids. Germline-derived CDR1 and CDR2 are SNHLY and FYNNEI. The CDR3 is CASSTRSGGGETQYF. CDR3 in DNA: TGTGCCAGCAGTACCCGTAGCGGGGGGGGAGAGACCCAGTACTTC.

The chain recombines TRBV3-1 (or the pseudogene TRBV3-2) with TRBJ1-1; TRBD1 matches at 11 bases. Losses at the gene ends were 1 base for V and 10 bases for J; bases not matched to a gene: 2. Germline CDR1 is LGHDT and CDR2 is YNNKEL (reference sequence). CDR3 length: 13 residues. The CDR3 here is CASSQAGTGGAFF. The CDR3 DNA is TGTGCCAGCAGCCAAGCGGGGACAGGGGGAGCTTTCTTT.

CDR3 DNA sequence: TGTGCCAGCAGTTTGGCCCCCGGAAGGGGTAAGGATGAAAAACTGTTTTTT. This translates into CASSLAPGRGKDEKLFF. The chain carries TRBV27 and TRBJ1-4, with a possible D match to TRBD1 (5 bases). Trimming removed 3 bases at V and 6 bases at J, with 20 bases between. The CDR3 runs 17 residues. Germline V gene sequence: CDR1 MNHEY, CDR2 SMNVEV (reference sequence).

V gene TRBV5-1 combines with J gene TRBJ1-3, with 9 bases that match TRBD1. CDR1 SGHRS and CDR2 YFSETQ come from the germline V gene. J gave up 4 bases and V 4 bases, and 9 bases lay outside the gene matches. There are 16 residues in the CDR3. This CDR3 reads CASSPNDRGSGNTIYF. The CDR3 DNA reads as TGCGCCAGCAGCCCCAACGACAGGGGGTCCGGAAACACCATATATTTT.

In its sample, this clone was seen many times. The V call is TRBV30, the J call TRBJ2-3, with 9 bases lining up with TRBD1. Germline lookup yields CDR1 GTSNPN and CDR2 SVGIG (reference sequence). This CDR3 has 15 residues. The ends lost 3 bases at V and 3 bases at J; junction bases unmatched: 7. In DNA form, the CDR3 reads TGTGCCTGGAGCGGGACAGGGCTGAGAACAGATACGCAGTATTTT. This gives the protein CAWSGTGLRTDTQYF. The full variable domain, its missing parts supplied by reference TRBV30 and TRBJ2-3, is SQTIHQWPATLVQPVGSPLSLECTVEGTSNPNLYWYRQAAGRGLQLLFYSVGIGQISSEVPQNLSASRPQDRQFILSSKKLLLSDSGFYLCAWSGTGLRTDTQYFGPGTRLTVL.